This TCR beta chain was found in a study of T cell changes during pregnancy in multiple sclerosis. TCRdb keeps only in-frame clones here, not all; method: immunoSEQ multiplex PCR. The sample has more than 90,000 clones, approximately 92% seen once. The clonotype was recovered from a female donor with multiple sclerosis, enrolled in a pregnancy study. The source was peripheral blood, collected after pregnancy.

The CDR3 coding sequence is TGTGCCAGCAGCTTTTTCACTAGCGGGGCCTACGAGCAGTACTTC. Amino acids: CASSFFTSGAYEQYF. The chain has TRBV6-1 and TRBJ2-7, with 10 positions matching TRBD2. The CDR3 length is 15 residues. J gave up 2 bases and V 6 bases, and 7 bases lay outside the gene matches. Germline CDR1 is MNHNS and CDR2 is SASEGT.